A selection of T cell receptor beta chains follows, all from one sample in a study of T-cell reconstitution after alpha-beta-depleted transplantation in children. In TCRdb, the PCR reads were re-called with MiXCR into one record per CDR3 protein. This table has about 600,000 distinct CDR3 sequences, 10% to 15% appearing once. Sequences were derived from PBMCs, mostly from graft donor cells, sampled 360 days after TCRalphabeta/CD19-depleted stem cell transplant. Receptor source: a male patient between 5 and 17 years old who had a stem cell transplant for acute myeloid leukemia, so the T cells may come from the graft donor. Each CDR3 is given without its conserved first and last residue.

CDR3aa	v_gene	j_gene
ASSQDRRLAVRNEQF	TRBV14	TRBJ2-1
ASSPGQGESQPQH	TRBV9	TRBJ1-5
ASSATTGGGDTQY	TRBV7-3	TRBJ2-3
ASSQLPGYIQY	TRBV4-3	TRBJ2-4
ASSQGFRLAGNTGELF	TRBV4-2	TRBJ2-2
ASSLTSGRATEQF	TRBV28	TRBJ2-1
ASSPRWDPGYGYT	TRBV14	TRBJ1-2
ASSSSGSYNSPLH	TRBV7-2	TRBJ1-6
ASSLGSATGELF	TRBV5-1	TRBJ2-2
ATSDFLGQQGNEQF	TRBV24-1	TRBJ2-1
SAISSDRTIAGGLYNEQF	TRBV20-1	TRBJ2-1
ASSFLQRYSTDTQY	TRBV12-3/TRBV12-4	TRBJ2-3
ASSLGGALYTDTQY	TRBV12-3/TRBV12-4	TRBJ2-3
ASSFKRDQETQY	TRBV7-2	TRBJ2-5
ASSFEAGVYEQY	TRBV27	TRBJ2-7
ASSEGPRTGSTDTQY	TRBV2	TRBJ2-3
ASSFFAAGLPNTGELF	TRBV18	TRBJ2-2
SARRGRARDNEQF	TRBV20-1	TRBJ2-1
ASSLGWLRTNPSTGELF	TRBV11-1	TRBJ2-2
ASSFKTRDRGNYGYT	TRBV7-8	TRBJ1-2
ASSTSGPKTKNIQY	TRBV6-2/TRBV6-3	TRBJ2-4
SARRTGELF	TRBV20-1	TRBJ2-2
ASTRFRAPGANVLT	TRBV28	TRBJ2-6
ASSFLLTKRYSGANVLT	TRBV5-4	TRBJ2-6
ASKQTNNSPLH	TRBV12-3/TRBV12-4	TRBJ1-6
ASKADMNTEAF	TRBV12-3/TRBV12-4	TRBJ1-1
SVEEGAYEQY	TRBV29-1	TRBJ2-7
ASSLWREGSTDTQY	TRBV5-6	TRBJ2-3